This TCR beta chain was observed in a study of OX40 agonist ivuxolimab in advanced cancers. Study context: Ivuxolimab is a fully human IgG2 antibody that activates OX40 (CD134).

Remarks on this clone: Its antigen is as yet unknown.

The study, taken as a whole, reports: Expanded clones belonging to CD8+ T cells outnumbered, on average, those of CD4+. Clonal expansion was seen in CD4+ and CD8+ blood T cells by week 6 at 0.1 to 3.0 mg/kg.

Generated by immunoSEQ multiplex PCR, the TCRdb table keeps only in-frame clones and is missing some. The data contain about 40,000 clones, 87% of them singletons. CDR3 size: 12 residues. The ends were cut back, 5 bases at V and 3 bases at J, with 8 bases in the middle. Per the germline V gene, CDR1 is SEHNR and CDR2 is FQNEAQ (reference sequence). Autoimmune disease history or systemic immunosuppression led to patients being barred. The gene calls are TRBV7-9 and TRBJ2-7; D gene unclear. Sequences were derived from CD4+ or CD8+ T cells sorted from blood, sampled in a trial of the OX40 agonist ivuxolimab. This sequence originates from an adult with an advanced solid tumor such as melanoma, head and neck, liver or kidney cancer. The chain's CDR3 is CASSTSFYEQYF. CDR3 sequence (DNA): TGTGCCAGCAGCACCAGCTTCTACGAGCAGTACTTC.